The rows below give T cell receptor beta chains drawn from one sample of a study of T-cell memory formation after mild COVID-19. MiXCR, run by TCRdb on the 5' RACE reads, gives a single entry per CDR3 protein. The table records more than 450,000 distinct CDR3 sequences, around 17% of them present only once. What was sequenced was PBMCs or a T cell subset sorted from them (not recorded which). Receptors were obtained from an adult woman who had mild COVID-19 (a few samples of this study predate the infection). Cell type and time point are not known. Each CDR3 is given with its conserved first and last residue. Each record gives: D gene, CDR3 length, V gene, J gene, CDR3 protein. A D gene is named only where the DNA matches it firmly.

d_gene: -
len: 14
v_gene: TRBV4-1
j_gene: TRBJ2-1
CDR3aa: CASSQVVSVNEQFF

d_gene: -
len: 13
v_gene: TRBV19
j_gene: TRBJ1-5
CDR3aa: CASSIGPHQPQHF

d_gene: -
len: 17
v_gene: TRBV5-5
j_gene: TRBJ1-5
CDR3aa: CASSFLTVQGGNQPQHF

d_gene: TRBD1
len: 15
v_gene: TRBV6-6
j_gene: TRBJ2-5
CDR3aa: CASRDPGTGRETQYF

d_gene: TRBD1
len: 15
v_gene: TRBV14
j_gene: TRBJ2-1
CDR3aa: CASSQEKGAYNEQFF

d_gene: -
len: 12
v_gene: TRBV7-9
j_gene: TRBJ1-2
CDR3aa: CASSLSGSGYTF

d_gene: TRBD1
len: 15
v_gene: TRBV20-1
j_gene: TRBJ2-7
CDR3aa: CSARDGRRGTYEQYF

d_gene: -
len: 14
v_gene: TRBV5-1
j_gene: TRBJ1-6
CDR3aa: CASNANPRASPLHF

d_gene: -
len: 15
v_gene: TRBV15
j_gene: TRBJ2-1
CDR3aa: CATSRDTDVVNEQFF

d_gene: -
len: 14
v_gene: TRBV6-5
j_gene: TRBJ1-1
CDR3aa: CASRRSTTGARAFF

d_gene: -
len: 14
v_gene: TRBV7-9
j_gene: TRBJ2-1
CDR3aa: CASVKGRGYNEQFF

d_gene: -
len: 12
v_gene: TRBV19
j_gene: TRBJ1-1
CDR3aa: CASRIWGTEAFF

d_gene: -
len: 14
v_gene: TRBV4-3
j_gene: TRBJ2-7
CDR3aa: CASSQTRQAYEQYF

d_gene: -
len: 15
v_gene: TRBV20-1
j_gene: TRBJ2-1
CDR3aa: CSATPGGSSYNEQFF

d_gene: -
len: 13
v_gene: TRBV25-1
j_gene: TRBJ1-5
CDR3aa: CASSQGGAQPQHF

d_gene: -
len: 15
v_gene: TRBV5-1
j_gene: TRBJ2-7
CDR3aa: CASSLDGSGLYEQYF

d_gene: -
len: 13
v_gene: TRBV5-1
j_gene: TRBJ2-7
CDR3aa: CASSLRLDGEQYF

d_gene: TRBD2
len: 18
v_gene: TRBV7-2
j_gene: TRBJ2-7
CDR3aa: CASSLEGLAPLNHYEQYF

d_gene: -
len: 16
v_gene: TRBV7-2
j_gene: TRBJ1-4
CDR3aa: CASSLSAGTQNEKLFF

d_gene: -
len: 13
v_gene: TRBV5-1
j_gene: TRBJ1-1
CDR3aa: CASSFGPTSEAFF

d_gene: -
len: 15
v_gene: TRBV20-1
j_gene: TRBJ2-3
CDR3aa: CSASHERDLTDTQYF

d_gene: TRBD1
len: 18
v_gene: TRBV24-1
j_gene: TRBJ1-3
CDR3aa: CATSYGTGLPSSGNTIYF

d_gene: -
len: 11
v_gene: TRBV20-1
j_gene: TRBJ2-7
CDR3aa: CSARPSYEQYF

d_gene: -
len: 12
v_gene: TRBV4-1
j_gene: TRBJ2-1
CDR3aa: CASSQPRNEQFF

d_gene: -
len: 15
v_gene: TRBV5-1
j_gene: TRBJ1-1
CDR3aa: CASSVTATGDTEAFF

d_gene: -
len: 13
v_gene: TRBV12-3/TRBV12-4
j_gene: TRBJ1-1
CDR3aa: CASSHRANTEAFF

d_gene: -
len: 14
v_gene: TRBV15
j_gene: TRBJ2-3
CDR3aa: CATSRRGTTDTQYF

d_gene: -
len: 15
v_gene: TRBV6-1
j_gene: TRBJ2-3
CDR3aa: CASSEGASITDTQYF

d_gene: -
len: 16
v_gene: TRBV20-1
j_gene: TRBJ2-6
CDR3aa: CSARAPGRSGANVLTF

d_gene: -
len: 15
v_gene: TRBV9
j_gene: TRBJ1-4
CDR3aa: CASSVDASSTEKLFF

d_gene: -
len: 14
v_gene: TRBV12-3/TRBV12-4
j_gene: TRBJ1-2
CDR3aa: CASSLLQGDYGYTF

d_gene: -
len: 15
v_gene: TRBV6-6
j_gene: TRBJ1-4
CDR3aa: CASSYARGVNEKLFF

d_gene: TRBD2
len: 16
v_gene: TRBV18
j_gene: TRBJ2-1
CDR3aa: CASSTREAGAHNEQFF

d_gene: -
len: 18
v_gene: TRBV4-2
j_gene: TRBJ2-1
CDR3aa: CASSQVGSGSRAGDEQFF

d_gene: TRBD1
len: 17
v_gene: TRBV7-9
j_gene: TRBJ1-4
CDR3aa: CASSLRDRGLLDEKLFF

d_gene: TRBD1
len: 16
v_gene: TRBV18
j_gene: TRBJ2-1
CDR3aa: CASYSLPGTGGNEQFF

d_gene: TRBD1
len: 14
v_gene: TRBV20-1
j_gene: TRBJ2-2
CDR3aa: CSAPDRALVGELFF

d_gene: -
len: 15
v_gene: TRBV11-3
j_gene: TRBJ2-1
CDR3aa: CASSLRSPLGNEQFF

d_gene: -
len: 13
v_gene: TRBV5-6
j_gene: TRBJ2-1
CDR3aa: CASSPTMYNEQFF

d_gene: TRBD1
len: 14
v_gene: TRBV30
j_gene: TRBJ2-7
CDR3aa: CAWAPGQDSYEQYF

d_gene: TRBD2
len: 18
v_gene: TRBV7-9
j_gene: TRBJ2-1
CDR3aa: CASRAPSGRAKSYNEQFF

d_gene: -
len: 14
v_gene: TRBV12-3/TRBV12-4
j_gene: TRBJ1-4
CDR3aa: CASTQRGALEKLFF

d_gene: TRBD1
len: 13
v_gene: TRBV20-1
j_gene: TRBJ2-7
CDR3aa: CSANGQGDYEQYF

d_gene: -
len: 18
v_gene: TRBV20-1
j_gene: TRBJ1-5
CDR3aa: CSAVDLRGVVQGDQPQHF

d_gene: TRBD1
len: 13
v_gene: TRBV29-1
j_gene: TRBJ2-1
CDR3aa: CSHGDSQANEQFF

d_gene: -
len: 13
v_gene: TRBV29-1
j_gene: TRBJ2-3
CDR3aa: CSARGPRPDTQYF

d_gene: -
len: 14
v_gene: TRBV5-1
j_gene: TRBJ2-2
CDR3aa: CASSRDGDTGELFF

d_gene: TRBD1
len: 16
v_gene: TRBV12-3/TRBV12-4
j_gene: TRBJ2-4
CDR3aa: CASSPTGGLVKNIQYF

d_gene: -
len: 14
v_gene: TRBV20-1
j_gene: TRBJ1-2
CDR3aa: CSARDQQGGGGYTF

d_gene: TRBD2
len: 15
v_gene: TRBV6-6
j_gene: TRBJ2-4
CDR3aa: CASRTSELAKNIQYF

d_gene: TRBD2
len: 15
v_gene: TRBV5-1
j_gene: TRBJ2-1
CDR3aa: CASSWTSGEYNEQFF

d_gene: TRBD1
len: 16
v_gene: TRBV27
j_gene: TRBJ1-1
CDR3aa: CASSLGQGTENTEAFF

d_gene: -
len: 13
v_gene: TRBV18
j_gene: TRBJ1-5
CDR3aa: CASSSEVYQPQHF

d_gene: -
len: 19
v_gene: TRBV4-1
j_gene: TRBJ2-7
CDR3aa: CASSQDSMGAARAPYEQYF

d_gene: -
len: 13
v_gene: TRBV29-1
j_gene: TRBJ1-2
CDR3aa: CSVALESNYGYTF

d_gene: TRBD2
len: 14
v_gene: TRBV12-3/TRBV12-4
j_gene: TRBJ2-5
CDR3aa: CASSLSSGGETQYF

d_gene: TRBD1
len: 19
v_gene: TRBV27
j_gene: TRBJ2-6
CDR3aa: CASTSTGTVILSGANVLTF

d_gene: -
len: 13
v_gene: TRBV7-3
j_gene: TRBJ2-3
CDR3aa: CASSGSKSDTQYF

d_gene: -
len: 11
v_gene: TRBV29-1
j_gene: TRBJ2-7
CDR3aa: CSVLDGYEQYF